These 10 T cell receptor beta chains share one sample of origin, sequenced in a study of shared clonotypes between healthy human individuals. Profiled with immunoSEQ multiplex PCR; TCRdb holds only in-frame clones, not every one. The sample yields some 200,000 clones, 65% seen once. Sequencing was carried out using memory CD4+ T cells sorted from blood. Described subset: CD45RA-negative fraction. These receptors all stem from a man aged 25 to 45 in good health.

The J gene is TRBJ1-2, the V gene TRBV10-3, with 9 bases lining up with TRBD1. The J segment lost 7 bases and the V segment lost 2 bases, leaving 11 bases of the junction unmatched. The CDR3 is 16 amino acids. Per the germline V gene, CDR1 is ENHRY and CDR2 is SYGVKD. CDR3 region: CAISEEGQGGIGGYTF. In DNA, the CDR3 is TGTGCCATCAGTGAGGAGGGACAGGGAGGAATCGGTGGCTACACCTTC.

In its sample, this clone was seen a few times. Other DNA variants within this sample encode the same CDR3. The chain recombines TRBV10-2 with TRBJ2-3, with D possibly matching TRBD2 (5 bases). CDR3 length: 11 amino acids. V was pared by 6 bases and J by 5 bases, with 6 bases between. Germline loops: CDR1 WSHSY, CDR2 SAAADI. CDR3 sequence (DNA): TGCGCCAGCAGCGGAGGAGATACGCAGTATTTT. Amino acid sequence: CASSGGDTQYF.

Concerning this clone: The sample contains more than one DNA sequence encoding this CDR3. The chain links TRBV14 to TRBJ2-1; TRBD2 agrees at 7 bases. The germline gives CDR1 SGHDN, CDR2 FVKESK. CDR3 size: 15 residues. V lost 1 base, J lost 4 bases, and 4 bases stayed unmatched. CDR3 amino acids: CASSQGRRGYNEQFF. The CDR3 region has the DNA TGTGCCAGCAGCCAAGGACGGCGGGGGTACAATGAGCAGTTCTTC.

The chain uses TRBV27 and TRBJ1-5; 9 bases are a match to TRBD1. Germline lookup yields CDR1 MNHEY and CDR2 SMNVEV (reference sequence). Trimming at V came to 5 bases and at J to 3 bases, leaving 8 bases not matched to a gene. There are 16 residues in the CDR3. DNA for the CDR3: TGTGCCAGCAGTCCACTGGGACAGGGCTACAATCAGCCCCAGCATTTT. It encodes CASSPLGQGYNQPQHF.

The J gene is TRBJ2-7, the V gene TRBV6-5, with D unresolved. The V and J ends lost 6 bases and 0 bases respectively, with 12 bases between them. This CDR3 spans 14 amino acids. Per germline, CDR1 MNHEY and CDR2 SVGAGI. The CDR3 loop is CASSLDSLSYEQYF. The CDR3 DNA is TGTGCCAGCAGCTTAGATTCCCTCTCCTACGAGCAGTACTTC.

V gene TRBV28 combines with J gene TRBJ2-7; possible D gene TRBD1, 6 bases. The germline V gene has CDR1 MDHEN and CDR2 SYDVKM. Trimming pared 8 bases from V and 3 bases from J, leaving 11 bases between. The CDR3 consists of 12 residues. The CDR3 loop is CASESRGYEQYF. CDR3 nucleotide sequence: TGTGCCAGCGAGTCCAGGGGCTACGAGCAGTACTTC.

V usage is TRBV7-2 and J usage is TRBJ1-1; TRBD1 agrees at 8 bases. There are 14 residues in the CDR3. Germline V gene sequence: CDR1 SGHTA, CDR2 FQGNSA. The junction had 6 bases not matched to a gene; V was cut back by 3 bases and J by 6 bases. This CDR3 is CASSFPGGRAEAFF. For the CDR3, the DNA is TGTGCCAGCAGCTTCCCAGGGGGCCGAGCTGAAGCTTTCTTT.

In DNA, the CDR3 is TGTGCCAGCAGCTTGGGGCCTTTAGGGAGCACAGATACGCAGTATTTT. It is translated as CASSLGPLGSTDTQYF. The chain is built from TRBV7-6 and TRBJ2-3, with D perhaps matching TRBD1 (5 bases). The germline CDR1 and CDR2 sequences are SGHVS and FNYEAQ. This CDR3 has 16 amino acids. V shed 3 bases and J shed 0 bases, with 13 bases lying between them.

This clone has a single count. The V and J genes are TRBV5-1 and TRBJ2-7, with D possibly being TRBD1 (5 bases). V was trimmed by 4 bases and J by 1 base, leaving 15 bases between them. The germline V gene encodes CDR1 SGHRS and CDR2 YFSETQ. The CDR3 spans 15 residues. This chain's CDR3 is CASSRTLDRSYEQYF. The CDR3 nucleotides read TGCGCCAGCAGCCGCACTTTAGACAGATCCTACGAGCAGTACTTC. Variable domain in full (rest from reference TRBV5-1 and TRBJ2-7): KAGVTQTPRYLIKTRGQQVTLSCSPISGHRSVSWYQQTPGQGLQFLFEYFSETQRNKGNFPGRFSGRQFSNSRSEMNVSTLELGDSALYLCASSRTLDRSYEQYFGPGTRLTVT.

This clone has only one observation. The CDR3 coding sequence is TGTGCCAGCACCCCCGGGACAGTCCAAGAGACCCAGTACTTC. It codes for CASTPGTVQETQYF. The rearrangement uses TRBV7-9 and TRBJ2-5; 7 bases are a match to TRBD1. V lost 7 bases, J lost 1 base, and 6 bases stayed unmatched. CDR1 and CDR2 (germline): SEHNR, FQNEAQ (reference sequence). The CDR3 is made up of 14 amino acids.